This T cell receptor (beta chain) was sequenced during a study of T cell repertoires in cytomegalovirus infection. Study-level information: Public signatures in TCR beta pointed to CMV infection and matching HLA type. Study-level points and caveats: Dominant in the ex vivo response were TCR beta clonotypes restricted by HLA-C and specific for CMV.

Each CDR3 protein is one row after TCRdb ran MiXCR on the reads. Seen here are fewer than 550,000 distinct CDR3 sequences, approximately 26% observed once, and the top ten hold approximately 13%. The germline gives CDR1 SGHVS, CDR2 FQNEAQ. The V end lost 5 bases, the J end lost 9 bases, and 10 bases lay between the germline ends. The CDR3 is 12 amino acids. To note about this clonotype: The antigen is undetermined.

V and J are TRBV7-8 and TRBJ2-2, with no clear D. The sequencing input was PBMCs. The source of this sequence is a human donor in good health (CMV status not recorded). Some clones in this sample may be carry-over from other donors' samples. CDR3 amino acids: CASSPDVRELFF. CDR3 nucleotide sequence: TGTGCCAGCAGCCCAGACGTTCGGGAGCTGTTTTTT.